This record concerns one T cell receptor beta chain sequence. No antigen is known for it. The data were produced by immunoSEQ multiplex PCR, yet TCRdb's version contains in-frame clones alone and is incomplete. This table holds fewer than 1 million clones, around 96% found once. These data are taken from a study of shared clonotypes between healthy human individuals. Findings and limits, study-wide: Rarefaction showed sorted-subset sequencing was incomplete despite large depth. Richness estimates generally favored naive over memory subsets.

The naive CD8 subset, CD45RO-negative cells positively selected for CCR7, excluded terminally differentiated effector memory CD45RA+ cells. This CDR3 region has 15 residues. The germline gives CDR1 LNHDA, CDR2 SQIVND (reference sequence). Trimming removed 9 bases at V and 0 bases at J, with 15 bases between. The J gene is TRBJ1-5, the V gene TRBV19, with a possible D match to TRBD1 (6 bases). This TCR was recovered from a man younger than 45 in good health. The sequenced sample consisted of naive CD8+ T cells sorted from blood. CDR3 sequence (DNA): TGTGCCAGCCGACGGACAGACAATAGCAATCAGCCCCAGCATTTT. It specifies CASRRTDNSNQPQHF.